This entry describes one TCR beta chain. This entry comes from a study of blood T cell repertoires in COVID-19. Across the whole study: Samples of COVID-19 (acute and convalescent) were obtained from the United States, Italy and Spain. Sources were T cells, B-cell-depleted T cells, or PBMCs; the material itself was cDNA or gDNA.

Trimming shortened V by 3 bases and J by 4 bases, and 13 bases separated the two germline ends. Germline CDR1 reads LNHDA; CDR2 reads SQIVND (reference sequence). The CDR3 is made up of 15 amino acids. Original handling: Reference gene primer amplification in the assay estimated nucleated cell counts. Profiling relied on immunoSEQ multiplex PCR, and the TCRdb table lists in-frame clones only, not all of them. The DNA gave D and trimming, while V, J and clone size come from that table. The sample contains tens of thousands of clones, more than 70% of which appear only once. The TCR sequence derives from a man between 65 and 80 years old with acute or convalescent COVID-19. The chain joins TRBV19 to TRBJ1-5; D perhaps matches TRBD1 (5 bases). Sequences were obtained from peripheral blood. This chain's CDR3 is CASSMWGLGNQPQHF. CDR3 DNA: TGTGCCAGTAGTATGTGGGGCCTGGGTAATCAGCCCCAGCATTTT.